These 27 T cell receptor beta chains originate from one sample sequenced in a study of metastatic and nonmetastatic thyroid tumors. TCRdb re-analyzed the PCR reads using MiXCR. Of tens of thousands of clones in the sample, approximately 12% were seen once. No patient received treatment before thyroid surgery. The sample taken for sequencing was blood. These TCRs come from a female donor with papillary thyroid cancer or a benign thyroid nodule (not recorded which). Some clones in this sample may be carry-over from other donors' samples.

This clone was seen repeatedly, ten times or more. The rearrangement links TRBV19 to TRBJ2-4, with a weak D call TRBD2 (6 bases). Germline CDR1 LNHDA, CDR2 SQIVND (reference sequence). The CDR3 sequence is 16 residues long. V lost 6 bases and J lost 3, with 18 bases in between. CDR3 DNA sequence: TGTGCCAGTAGCCCTCGGGGAGGCCACCTCAAAAACATTCAGTACTTC. It is translated as CASSPRGGHLKNIQYF.

This clone showed up many times. The CDR3 sequence is CASSKGSYEQYF. The CDR3, as DNA: TGCGCCAGCAGCAAGGGATCCTACGAGCAGTACTTC. The chain couples TRBV5-1 to TRBJ2-7; no definite D call. V lost 4 bases, J lost 1 base, and 6 bases lay in between. The CDR3 spans 12 residues. Per the germline V gene, CDR1 is SGHRS and CDR2 is YFSETQ.

Many counts were recorded for this clone. This sequence joins TRBV9 and TRBJ2-2; 9 bases align to TRBD2. The CDR3 consists of 15 residues. V lost 1 base, J lost 5 bases, and 3 bases stayed unmatched. From germline, CDR1 is SGDLS and CDR2 YYNGEE. CDR3 nucleotide sequence: TGTGCCAGCAGCGTATCCCTAGCGGGAACCGGGGAGCTGTTTTTT. Its protein product is CASSVSLAGTGELFF.

This clone was counted ten times or more. The rearrangement links TRBV9 to TRBJ1-4; no clear D gene. Germline lookup yields CDR1 SGDLS and CDR2 YYNGEE. V was shortened by 4 bases and J by 4 bases, with 5 bases between the two germline ends. The CDR3 has 12 residues. DNA of the CDR3: TGTGCCAGCAGCTCAGATAATGAAAAACTGTTTTTT. This sequence encodes CASSSDNEKLFF.

This clone was detected a few times. The V and J genes are TRBV6-1 and TRBJ2-7; TRBD2 is a possible D gene (6 bases). Germline V gene lookup returns CDR1 MNHNS and CDR2 SASEGT. The CDR3 is made up of 15 amino acids. Trimming left V 5 bases short and J 4 bases short, with 18 bases between. CDR3 nucleotides: TGTGCCAGCAGTCCCAGCGGGTTCGGGGCTTACGAGCAGTACGTC. This translates into CASSPSGFGAYEQYV.

This clone came up many times. The genes are TRBV2 and TRBJ2-1, with D hard to call. V dropped 5 bases and J dropped 8 bases, with 16 bases sitting between them. The CDR3 has 14 residues. Germline CDR1 and CDR2: SNHLY and FYNNEI. For the CDR3, the DNA is TGTGCCAGCAGTATCCCCCCAGACTTGGATGAGCAGTTCTTC. Protein: CASSIPPDLDEQFF. The complete variable domain, with remaining parts taken from reference TRBV2 and TRBJ2-1, reads EPEVTQTPSHQVTQMGQEVILRCVPISNHLYFYWYRQILGQKVEFLVSFYNNEISEKSEIFDDQFSVERPDGSNFTLKIRSTKLEDSAMYFCASSIPPDLDEQFFGPGTRLTVL.

This clone was seen repeatedly, ten times or more. CDR3 nucleotide sequence: TGTGCCAGCAGCTTAACAACTAGCGGGACCTACAATGAGCAGTTCTTC. Amino acid sequence: CASSLTTSGTYNEQFF. This chain uses TRBV7-6 with TRBJ2-1, with 10 bases fitting TRBD2. The germline CDR1 and CDR2 sequences are SGHVS and FNYEAQ. V shed 2 bases and J 2 bases; nucleotides not matched to a gene: 3. The CDR3 covers 16 residues.

The CDR3 DNA follows: TGCGCCAGCAGTCAGGACAGGGGCTATGGCTACACCTTC. Its protein product is CASSQDRGYGYTF. The chain recombines TRBV5-1 with TRBJ1-2, with TRBD1 identical over 9 bases. The ends lost 5 bases at V and 4 bases at J; junction bases unmatched: 3. CDR1 and CDR2 (germline): SGHRS, YFSETQ. The CDR3 covers 13 residues. Filled out from reference TRBV5-1 and TRBJ1-2, the complete variable domain reads KAGVTQTPRYLIKTRGQQVTLSCSPISGHRSVSWYQQTPGQGLQFLFEYFSETQRNKGNFPGRFSGRQFSNSRSEMNVSTLELGDSALYLCASSQDRGYGYTFGSGTRLTVV.

In this sample, this clone turned up many times. The chain carries TRBV10-3 and TRBJ1-1; 8 bases line up with TRBD1. CDR1 ENHRY and CDR2 SYGVKD come from the germline V gene. The ends lost 2 bases at V and 1 base at J; junction bases unmatched: 3. This CDR3 spans 15 amino acids. The CDR3 protein is CAISEGGTGNTEAFF. The CDR3 nucleotides read TGTGCCATCAGTGAGGGTGGGACAGGGAACACTGAAGCTTTCTTT.

The chain is built from TRBV20-1 and TRBJ2-7; 8 bases agree with TRBD2. The CDR3 loop spans 12 amino acids. With 3 bases clipped from V and 4 bases from J, the junction kept 2 bases outside the gene matches. Germline CDR1 reads DFQATT; CDR2 reads SNEGSKA (reference sequence). The CDR3 nucleotides read TGCAGTGCTAGCGGGAGGGCTTACGAGCAGTACTTC. Amino acid sequence: CSASGRAYEQYF.

In its sample, this clone was seen many times. The V call is TRBV19, the J call TRBJ2-7, with D possibly TRBD2 on 6 matching bases. V gave up 1 base and J gave up 3 bases, with 10 bases separating them. The CDR3 has 14 residues. Per germline, CDR1 LNHDA and CDR2 SQIVND (reference sequence). The DNA for the CDR3 is TGTGCCAGTAGTATAGGTAGCGGAAGCTACGAGCAGTACTTC. Translating gives CASSIGSGSYEQYF. The full variable domain, rest sourced from reference TRBV19 and TRBJ2-7, is DGGITQSPKYLFRKEGQNVTLSCEQNLNHDAMYWYRQDPGQGLRLIYYSQIVNDFQKGDIAEGYSVSREKKESFPLTVTSAQKNPTAFYLCASSIGSGSYEQYFGPGTRLTVT.

This clone was counted at least ten times. The chain joins TRBV6-1 to TRBJ2-2, with TRBD1 matching 9 bases. V shed 5 bases, J shed 0 bases, and the junction held 4 bases outside the gene matches. Germline lookup yields CDR1 MNHNS and CDR2 SASEGT. The CDR3 totals 16 residues. This chain's CDR3 is CASSQRTGANTGELFF. The CDR3 bases are TGTGCCAGCAGTCAACGGACAGGGGCGAACACCGGGGAGCTGTTTTTT.

The V call is TRBV6-1, the J call TRBJ1-5; TRBD1 matches at 9 bases. The CDR3 runs to 15 residues. V gave up 5 bases and J gave up 7 bases; unmatched junction bases: 9. Germline values: CDR1 MNHNS, CDR2 SASEGT. In nucleotides, the CDR3 is TGTGCCAGCAGTCCGCGGGACAGGGTGGGACAGCCCCAGCATTTT. Translating gives CASSPRDRVGQPQHF.

Many counts were recorded for this clone. A read error may produce the germline difference seen at one junction end. The rearrangement links TRBV20-1 to TRBJ2-7; D not resolved. This CDR3 is built from 12 residues. CDR1 and CDR2 from the germline V gene are DFQATT and SNEGSKA (reference sequence). This CDR3 reads CSATKSSDEQYF. In DNA, the CDR3 is TGCAGTGCTACTAAGAGCTCCGACGAGCAGTACTTC.

In its sample, this clone was seen a few times. V usage is TRBV28 and J usage is TRBJ1-6; no firm D call. The ends were cut back, 3 bases at V and 7 bases at J, with 13 bases in the middle. The CDR3 is 15 residues long. Germline CDR1 is MDHEN and CDR2 is SYDVKM. DNA for the CDR3: TGTGCCAGCAGTTTTGTATCGGTGGCAAATTCACCCCTCCACTTT. This sequence encodes CASSFVSVANSPLHF.

This clone was seen a few times. It may be a read error: a sequence one base away is much more abundant. In DNA form, the CDR3 reads TGTGCCAGTAGTATCGGGGGGTCAGATACGCAGTATTTT. It yields the protein CASSIGGSDTQYF. The rearrangement joins TRBV19 to TRBJ2-3; 7 positions match TRBD2. V gave up 3 bases and J gave up 4 bases; unmatched junction bases: 1. This CDR3 is 13 amino acids long. The V gene's germline CDR1 is LNHDA and CDR2 SQIVND (reference sequence).

The chain has TRBV6-4 and TRBJ2-3; 8 nucleotides line up with TRBD1. The CDR3 runs to 15 residues. The V and J ends lost 5 bases and 2 bases, in that order; junction bases with no gene match: 6. The germline gives CDR1 MRHNA, CDR2 SNTAGT. CDR3 residues: CASSYGTGNTDTQYF. In DNA form, the CDR3 reads TGTGCCAGCAGTTATGGGACAGGCAACACAGATACGCAGTATTTT.

Note on this clone: At one boundary the junction diverges from the germline segment, which might be a read error. This chain joins TRBV7-9 and TRBJ1-2; D remains ambiguous. There are 12 residues in the CDR3. Germline CDR1 and CDR2: SEHNR and FQNEAQ (reference sequence). This CDR3 reads CASRLEDPSYTF. CDR3 coding DNA: TGTGCCAGCAGATTAGAGGACCCATCCTACACCTTC.

This clone was picked up many times. V usage is TRBV6-1 and J usage is TRBJ2-3, with D tentatively TRBD2 (6 bases). V shed 6 bases and J shed 11 bases, with 18 bases lying between them. CDR1 MNHNS and CDR2 SASEGT come from the germline V gene. The CDR3 contains 13 residues. CDR3 bases: TGTGCCAGCAGCACCCCTAGCGTAAAAAGGCAGTATTTT. Translating gives CASSTPSVKRQYF.

The chain employs TRBV28 and TRBJ1-1; the D gene is possibly TRBD1 (5 bases). The CDR3 has 13 amino acids. Trimming took off 10 bases at V and 7 bases at J, with 19 bases between the two ends. Germline CDR1 and CDR2: MDHEN and SYDVKM. The CDR3 sequence: CATTPGLSVEAFF. In DNA form, the CDR3 reads TGTGCCACCACCCCAGGGTTATCGGTTGAAGCTTTCTTT.

This clone was seen ten or more times. The rearrangement joins TRBV2 to TRBJ2-7; a weak D match, TRBD2 (7 bases). The V gene's germline CDR1 is SNHLY and CDR2 FYNNEI. V dropped 5 bases and J dropped 2 bases, with 13 bases sitting between them. The CDR3 runs to 14 residues. CDR3: CASSRGALTYEQYF. CDR3 nucleotides: TGTGCCAGCAGTCGGGGGGCGCTTACCTACGAGCAGTACTTC.

This clone has a count of ten or more. Other nucleotide sequences from this sample produce the same CDR3. This chain connects TRBV28 to TRBJ2-3; 10 bases are a match to TRBD1. The trim removed 5 bases at V and 2 bases at J, leaving 10 bases unmatched. The V gene's germline CDR1 is MDHEN and CDR2 SYDVKM. The CDR3 has 17 residues. DNA of the CDR3: TGTGCCAGCAGTACGCCTTCGACAGGGGGCTCCACAGATACGCAGTATTTT. Translating gives CASSTPSTGGSTDTQYF. The variable domain in full, completed from reference TRBV28 and TRBJ2-3, reads DVKVTQSSRYLVKRTGEKVFLECVQDMDHENMFWYRQDPGLGLRLIYFSYDVKMKEKGDIPEGYSVSREKKERFSLILESASTNQTSMYLCASSTPSTGGSTDTQYFGPGTRLTVL.

This clone was counted at least ten times. This rearrangement joins TRBV28 to TRBJ2-7; 11 bases line up with TRBD1. The V segment lost 7 bases and the J segment 2 bases; nucleotides outside the gene matches: 4. The CDR3 consists of 14 residues. CDR1 and CDR2 from the germline V gene are MDHEN and SYDVKM. CDR3 protein: CASTWTGGPYEQYF. The DNA for the CDR3 is TGTGCCAGCACCTGGACAGGGGGCCCCTACGAGCAGTACTTC. The complete variable domain, with remaining parts taken from reference TRBV28 and TRBJ2-7, reads DVKVTQSSRYLVKRTGEKVFLECVQDMDHENMFWYRQDPGLGLRLIYFSYDVKMKEKGDIPEGYSVSREKKERFSLILESASTNQTSMYLCASTWTGGPYEQYFGPGTRLTVT.

This clone showed up just a few times. A read error is possible here, since a much larger clone lies one base away. The sample carries other DNA sequences with the same CDR3. V usage is TRBV5-8 and J usage is TRBJ2-3; perhaps TRBD2 as D (5 bases). This CDR3 is built from 13 residues. Germline V gene data show CDR1 as SGHTS and CDR2 as YDEGEE. CDR3 amino acids: CASSFASTDTQYF. The CDR3 DNA sequence: TGTGCCAGCAGCTTCGCTAGCACAGATACGCAGTACTTT.

This clone was detected many times. V gene TRBV4-1 combines with J gene TRBJ1-5, with 10 bases lining up with TRBD1. The CDR3 is 16 residues long. Germline V gives CDR1 MGHRA, CDR2 YSYEKL. The trim removed 2 bases at V and 5 bases at J, leaving 6 bases unmatched. Here the CDR3 DNA reads TGCGCCAGCAGCCAATTCGGGACAGGGGAGGATCAGCCCCAGCATTTT. The encoded protein is CASSQFGTGEDQPQHF.

Of note for this clone: Compared with germline, one end of the junction differs, possibly owing to a read error. The V and J genes are TRBV20-1 and TRBJ2-1; D is possibly TRBD2 (6 bases). The CDR3 sequence is 15 residues long. Germline V gene sequence: CDR1 DFQATT, CDR2 SNEGSKA (reference sequence). The CDR3 DNA sequence: TGCAGTGCTAGAGATCTGCACATCGGGAGAAATGAGCGGTTCTTC. Encoded protein: CSARDLHIGRNERFF.

This clone has a count of ten or more. V and J are TRBV9 and TRBJ2-1, with D unclear. V shed 3 bases and J shed 5 bases, with 6 bases lying between them. Looked up from germline, CDR1 is SGDLS and CDR2 is YYNGEE. The CDR3 runs to 12 residues. The CDR3 protein is CASSAPDNEQFF. DNA of the CDR3: TGTGCCAGCAGCGCCCCAGACAATGAGCAGTTCTTC.